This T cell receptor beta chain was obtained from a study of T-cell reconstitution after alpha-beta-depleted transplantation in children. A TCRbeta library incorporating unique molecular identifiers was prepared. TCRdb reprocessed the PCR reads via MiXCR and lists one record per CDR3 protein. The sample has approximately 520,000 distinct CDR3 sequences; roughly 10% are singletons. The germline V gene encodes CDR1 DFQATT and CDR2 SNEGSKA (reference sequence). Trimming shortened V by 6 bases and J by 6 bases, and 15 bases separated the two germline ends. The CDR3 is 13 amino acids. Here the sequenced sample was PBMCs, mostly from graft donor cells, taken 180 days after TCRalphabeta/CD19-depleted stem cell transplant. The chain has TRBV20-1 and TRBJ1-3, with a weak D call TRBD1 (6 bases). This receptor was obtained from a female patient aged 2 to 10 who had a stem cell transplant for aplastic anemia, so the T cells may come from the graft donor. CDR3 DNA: TGCAGTGCCAGAAGTGGGGGGCAAAACACCATATATTTT. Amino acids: CSARSGGQNTIYF.